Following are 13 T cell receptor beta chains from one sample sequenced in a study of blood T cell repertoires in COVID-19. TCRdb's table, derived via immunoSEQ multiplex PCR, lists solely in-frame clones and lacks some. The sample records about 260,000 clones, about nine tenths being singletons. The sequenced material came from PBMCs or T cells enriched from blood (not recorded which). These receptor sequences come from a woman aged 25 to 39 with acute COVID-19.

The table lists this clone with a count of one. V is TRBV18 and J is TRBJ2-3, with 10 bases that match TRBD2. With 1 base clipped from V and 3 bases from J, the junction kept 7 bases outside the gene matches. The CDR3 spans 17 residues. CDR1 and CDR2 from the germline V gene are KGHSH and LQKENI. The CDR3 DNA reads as TGTGCCAGCTCACCACAATCTAGCGGGAGTGGTACAGATACGCAGTATTTT. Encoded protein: CASSPQSSGSGTDTQYF.

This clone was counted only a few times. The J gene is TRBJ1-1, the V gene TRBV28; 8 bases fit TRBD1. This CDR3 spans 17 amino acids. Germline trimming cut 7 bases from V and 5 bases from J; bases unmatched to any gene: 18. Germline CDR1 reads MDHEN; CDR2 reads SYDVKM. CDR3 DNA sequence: TGTGCCAGCACCCCATCAGGGGGCGTGCGGGTGGGAACTGAAGCTTTCTTT. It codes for CASTPSGGVRVGTEAFF.

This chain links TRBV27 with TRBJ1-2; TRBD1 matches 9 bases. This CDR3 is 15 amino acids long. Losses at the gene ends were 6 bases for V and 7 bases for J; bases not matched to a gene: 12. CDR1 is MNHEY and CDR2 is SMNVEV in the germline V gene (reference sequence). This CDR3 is CASSPLQGALGGYTF. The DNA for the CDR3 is TGTGCCAGCAGCCCTTTACAGGGGGCACTTGGTGGCTACACCTTC.

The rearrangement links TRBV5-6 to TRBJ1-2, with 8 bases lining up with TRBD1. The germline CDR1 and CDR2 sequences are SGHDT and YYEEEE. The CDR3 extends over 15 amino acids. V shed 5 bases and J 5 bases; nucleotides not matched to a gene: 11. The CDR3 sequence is CASRTEGQGTYGYTF. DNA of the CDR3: TGTGCCAGCAGAACCGAAGGACAGGGAACGTATGGCTACACCTTC.

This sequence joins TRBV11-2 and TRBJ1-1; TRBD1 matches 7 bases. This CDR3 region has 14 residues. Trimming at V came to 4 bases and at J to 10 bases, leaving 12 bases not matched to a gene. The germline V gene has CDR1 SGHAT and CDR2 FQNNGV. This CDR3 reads CASSSAEGARGAFF. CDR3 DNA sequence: TGTGCCAGCAGCTCGGCCGAGGGGGCGCGTGGAGCTTTCTTT.

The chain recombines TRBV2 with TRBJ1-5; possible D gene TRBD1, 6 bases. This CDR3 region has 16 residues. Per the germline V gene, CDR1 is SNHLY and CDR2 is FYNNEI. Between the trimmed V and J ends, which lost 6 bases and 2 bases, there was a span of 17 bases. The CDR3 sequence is CASRDSQARGNQPQHF. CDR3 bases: TGTGCCAGCAGGGACAGTCAGGCGCGGGGCAATCAGCCCCAGCATTTT.

The CDR3 here is CASSPQRGEGYNEQFF. The CDR3 DNA follows: TGTGCCAGCTCACCACAACGGGGAGAGGGCTACAATGAGCAGTTCTTC. The gene calls are TRBV18 and TRBJ2-1; a weak D match, TRBD2 (5 bases). CDR3 size: 16 residues. Germline V gene data show CDR1 as KGHSH and CDR2 as LQKENI. Trimming took off 1 base at V and 3 bases at J, with 13 bases between the two ends.

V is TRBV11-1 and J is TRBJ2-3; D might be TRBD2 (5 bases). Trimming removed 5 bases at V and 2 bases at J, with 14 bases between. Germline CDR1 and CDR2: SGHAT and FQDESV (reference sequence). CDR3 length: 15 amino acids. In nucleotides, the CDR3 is TGTGCCAGCAGCCAAGGAGGCAGCAACACAGATACGCAGTATTTT. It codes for CASSQGGSNTDTQYF.

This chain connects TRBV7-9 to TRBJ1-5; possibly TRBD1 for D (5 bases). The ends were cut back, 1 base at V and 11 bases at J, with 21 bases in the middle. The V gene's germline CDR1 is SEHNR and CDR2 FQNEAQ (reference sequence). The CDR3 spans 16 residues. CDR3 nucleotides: TGTGCCAGCAGCTTAGTGATACTGGCCAGGTGGGGGGCCCAGCATTTT. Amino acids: CASSLVILARWGAQHF.

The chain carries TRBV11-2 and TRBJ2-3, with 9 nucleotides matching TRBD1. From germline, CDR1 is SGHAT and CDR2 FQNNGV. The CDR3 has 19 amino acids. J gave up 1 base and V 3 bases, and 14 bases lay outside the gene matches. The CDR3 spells CASSLFGDRANWGTDTQYF. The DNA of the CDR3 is TGTGCCAGCAGCTTGTTTGGGGACAGGGCTAATTGGGGCACAGATACGCAGTATTTT.

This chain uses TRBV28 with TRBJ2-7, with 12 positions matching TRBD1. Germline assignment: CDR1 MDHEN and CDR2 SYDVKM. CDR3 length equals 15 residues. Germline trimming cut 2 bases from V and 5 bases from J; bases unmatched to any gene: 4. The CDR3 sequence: CASSLRGQGANEQYF. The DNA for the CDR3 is TGTGCCAGCAGTTTAAGGGGACAGGGGGCGAACGAGCAGTACTTC. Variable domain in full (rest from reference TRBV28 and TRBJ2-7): DVKVTQSSRYLVKRTGEKVFLECVQDMDHENMFWYRQDPGLGLRLIYFSYDVKMKEKGDIPEGYSVSREKKERFSLILESASTNQTSMYLCASSLRGQGANEQYFGPGTRLTVT.

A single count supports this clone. CDR3 nucleotide sequence: TGTGCCAGCAGCAAACGACAGGGGATGTCGAACACTGAAGCTTTCTTT. Translating it yields CASSKRQGMSNTEAFF. This chain connects TRBV11-1 to TRBJ1-1, with 8 bases aligning to TRBD1. The trim removed 5 bases at V and 1 base at J, leaving 9 bases unmatched. The CDR3 loop spans 16 amino acids. CDR1 SGHAT and CDR2 FQDESV come from the germline V gene (reference sequence).

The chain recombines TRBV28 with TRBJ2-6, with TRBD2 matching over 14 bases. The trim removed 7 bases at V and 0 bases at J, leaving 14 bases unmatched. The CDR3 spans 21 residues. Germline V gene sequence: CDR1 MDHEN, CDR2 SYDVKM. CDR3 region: CASTASRLAGGPFSGANVLTF. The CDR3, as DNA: TGTGCCAGCACCGCTTCCCGACTAGCGGGAGGGCCTTTCTCTGGGGCCAACGTCCTGACTTTC.